These T cell receptor beta chains were read from a single sample in a study of blood T cell repertoires in COVID-19. Profiling relied on immunoSEQ multiplex PCR, and the TCRdb table lists in-frame clones only, not all of them. The data contain under 250,000 clones, about 87% of them singletons. The sequenced sample was PBMCs or T cells enriched from blood (not recorded which). All receptors come from a woman aged 35 to 49 who had been exposed to COVID-19. The conserved cysteine and the conserved F or W are not part of the CDR3 here.

J gene	CDR3 length	V gene	CDR3 protein
TRBJ1-2	13	TRBV2	ASSEVRLPGYGYT
TRBJ1-5	13	TRBV2	ASKEQGLANQPQH
TRBJ2-1	14	TRBV24-1	ATSDNAGGVYNEQF
TRBJ1-5	14	TRBV12-5	ASGLAQGTPSGPQH
TRBJ2-3	10	TRBV7-9	ASSSFPDTQY
TRBJ1-5	13	TRBV5-1	ASSLDGVNNQPQH
TRBJ2-1	13	TRBV7-6	ASSPQGTAYNEQF
TRBJ1-2	13	TRBV6-5	ASSSPRQGYYGYT
TRBJ1-5	14	TRBV9	ASSVDPDGFGQPQH
TRBJ1-1	11	TRBV6-5	ASSYSGTAEAF
TRBJ2-1	15	TRBV5-4	ASRPGGGKGPNNEQF
TRBJ1-1	13	TRBV30	AWRARRLLNTEAF
TRBJ1-4	13	TRBV11-3	ASSSTGGTNEKLF
TRBJ1-6	11	TRBV2	ASLGTQNSPLH